The 16 T cell receptor beta chains reported below all come from one sample, sequenced in a study of CD8+ T cells in alopecia areata. cDNA prepared by RNA extraction and subsequent reverse transcription served as the template for sequencing. Assay: immunoSEQ multiplex PCR; the TCRdb copy retains only in-frame clones and omits some. The table lists fewer than 90,000 clones, 45% to 60% of them singletons, with approximately 5.4% in the top ten. Sequencing was carried out using NKG2D-high CD8+ T cells sorted from blood. Receptor source: a human donor with alopecia areata.

CDR3 in amino acids: CASSTNQGNTQYF. The DNA for the CDR3 is TGTGCCAGCAGTACAAACCAGGGAAATACGCAGTATTTT. The rearrangement links TRBV6-5 to TRBJ2-3, with a weak D call TRBD1 (5 bases). The CDR3 runs to 13 residues. Per germline, CDR1 MNHEY and CDR2 SVGAGI. The V end lost 5 bases, the J end lost 7 bases, and 13 bases lay between the germline ends.

The chain has TRBV29-1 and TRBJ2-2, with TRBD2 matching over 8 bases. The V gene end was trimmed by 6 bases and the J gene end by 5 bases; junction bases not matched to a gene: 5. The CDR3 spans 13 residues. The germline CDR1 and CDR2 sequences are SQVTM and ANQGSEA. This chain's CDR3 is CSVERERTGELFF. The CDR3 nucleotides are TGCAGCGTCGAGCGGGAGCGTACCGGGGAGCTGTTTTTT.

This clone was detected only a few times. The J gene is TRBJ1-5, the V gene TRBV28; D gene uncertain. CDR1 MDHEN and CDR2 SYDVKM come from the germline V gene. The germline V and J ends were trimmed by 3 bases and 2 bases, with 2 bases remaining between them. The CDR3 is 12 residues long. DNA of the CDR3: TGTGCCAGCAGTTTGGGCAATCAGCCCCAGCATTTT. Residues: CASSLGNQPQHF.

The chain carries TRBV2 and TRBJ2-7, with 9 bases that match TRBD1. From germline, CDR1 is SNHLY and CDR2 FYNNEI. CDR3 length: 13 residues. With 7 bases clipped from V and 5 bases from J, the junction kept 6 bases outside the gene matches. CDR3 amino acids: CASTPGQGNEQYF. In DNA form, the CDR3 reads TGTGCCAGCACTCCGGGACAGGGCAACGAGCAGTACTTC. The full variable domain, rest sourced from reference TRBV2 and TRBJ2-7, is EPEVTQTPSHQVTQMGQEVILRCVPISNHLYFYWYRQILGQKVEFLVSFYNNEISEKSEIFDDQFSVERPDGSNFTLKIRSTKLEDSAMYFCASTPGQGNEQYFGPGTRLTVT.

As for this clone: At one end the junction does not follow the germline gene, possibly because of a read error. This chain connects TRBV27 to TRBJ2-2; D is perhaps TRBD2 (5 bases). The CDR3 covers 15 residues. Germline loops: CDR1 MNHEY, CDR2 SMNVEV (reference sequence). CDR3 DNA sequence: TGTGCCAGCAGCCAACTACCCGACCTCACCGGGGAGCGGTTTTTT. Amino acids: CASSQLPDLTGERFF.

V gene TRBV27 combines with J gene TRBJ2-3, with TRBD1 as a possible D gene (6 bases). V lost 5 bases to trimming and J lost 10 bases, with 16 bases between them. Germline CDR1 MNHEY, CDR2 SMNVEV (reference sequence). This CDR3 is 13 amino acids long. As DNA, the CDR3 is TGTGCCAGCAGTCTCAGGGGCGGGCAAGCGCAGTATTTT. Its protein product is CASSLRGGQAQYF.

The chain is built from TRBV5-6 and TRBJ2-7; 9 bases agree with TRBD1. V lost 4 bases, J lost 6 bases, and 5 bases stayed unmatched. Germline CDR1 reads SGHDT; CDR2 reads YYEEEE. This CDR3 is built from 13 residues. The CDR3 nucleotides read TGTGCCAGCAGCGCGGGGACAGGGACCGAGCAGTACTTC. As protein: CASSAGTGTEQYF.

Only a few counts were recorded for this clone. The chain recombines TRBV29-1 with TRBJ2-1; TRBD2 agrees at 8 bases. The CDR3 contains 14 residues. V was pared by 5 bases and J by 0 bases, with 3 bases of the junction left unmatched. CDR1 and CDR2 from the germline V gene are SQVTM and ANQGSEA. The CDR3 spells CSVTGTSSYNEQFF. DNA of the CDR3: TGCAGCGTTACAGGGACTAGCTCCTACAATGAGCAGTTCTTC.

The CDR3 nucleotides read TGTGCCAGCAGTTTAGGGACAGGGATCTATGGCTACACCTTC. Translating it yields CASSLGTGIYGYTF. The J gene is TRBJ1-2, the V gene TRBV27; 9 nucleotides line up with TRBD1. CDR1 is MNHEY, CDR2 SMNVEV, per germline (reference sequence). The CDR3 sequence is 14 residues long. The junction had 2 bases not matched to a gene; V was cut back by 2 bases and J by 4 bases.

Only a few counts were recorded for this clone. The V call is TRBV5-1, the J call TRBJ2-3; TRBD1 aligns across 11 bases. CDR3 length: 14 amino acids. CDR1 and CDR2 from the germline V gene are SGHRS and YFSETQ. The V and J ends lost 3 bases and 5 bases, in that order; junction bases with no gene match: 2. CDR3 nucleotide sequence: TGCGCCAGCAGCTGGGGACAGGGGGAAGATACGCAGTATTTT. It translates to CASSWGQGEDTQYF.

The chain joins TRBV4-3 to TRBJ1-1; D not resolved. Germline-derived CDR1 and CDR2 are LGHNA and YSLEER. V was pared by 0 bases and J by 3 bases, with 5 bases between. The CDR3 is made up of 13 amino acids. CDR3 sequence: CASSQDRDTEAFF. The DNA of the CDR3 is TGCGCCAGCAGCCAAGATCGGGACACTGAAGCTTTCTTT.

This clone was detected only a few times. The rearrangement joins TRBV5-1 to TRBJ2-1; the D gene is possibly TRBD2 (6 bases). This CDR3 has 15 amino acids. Germline CDR1 is SGHRS and CDR2 is YFSETQ. The V gene lost 2 bases and the J gene lost 6 bases, with 15 bases spanning the gap. The DNA for the CDR3 is TGCGCCAGCAGCTTCGGCGGGGAAAAAAGCAATGAGCAGTTCTTC. Translating gives CASSFGGEKSNEQFF.

The genes are TRBV27 and TRBJ1-2; perhaps TRBD1 as D (6 bases). This CDR3 is built from 13 residues. The V gene lost 1 base and the J gene lost 11 bases, with 14 bases spanning the gap. CDR1 MNHEY and CDR2 SMNVEV come from the germline V gene (reference sequence). CDR3 sequence (DNA): TGTGCCAGCAGTTTATTCAGGGGAGATAGATACACCTTC. This translates into CASSLFRGDRYTF.

The CDR3 protein is CSLGTDEETQYF. CDR3 DNA: TGCAGCCTCGGGACTGATGAAGAGACCCAGTACTTC. The genes are TRBV29-1 and TRBJ2-5; tentatively, D is TRBD2 (6 bases). The germline CDR1 and CDR2 sequences are SQVTM and ANQGSEA. Trimming removed 8 bases from V and 3 bases from J, with 13 bases in between. The length of the CDR3 is 12 residues.

The chain couples TRBV4-3 to TRBJ2-7, with D perhaps given as TRBD1 or TRBD2 (5 bases each). Germline CDR1 and CDR2: LGHNA and YSLEER. This CDR3 comprises 14 residues. V gave up 0 bases and J gave up 3 bases, with 9 bases separating them. CDR3 protein: CASSQDREYYEQYF. Here the CDR3 DNA reads TGCGCCAGCAGCCAAGACAGGGAGTACTACGAGCAGTACTTC.

The chain's CDR3 is CASSAGTVETQYF. CDR3 coding DNA: TGTGCCAGCAGTGCCGGGACAGTAGAGACCCAGTACTTC. The rearrangement uses TRBV27 and TRBJ2-5, with 7 nucleotides matching TRBD1. CDR1 MNHEY and CDR2 SMNVEV come from the germline V gene (reference sequence). V dropped 5 bases and J dropped 4; count of bases not matched to a gene: 4. The CDR3 is 13 residues long.